The clone carrying this T cell receptor (beta chain) was detected ten times or more. CDR3 length equals 15 residues. CDR1 is SEHNR, CDR2 FQNEAQ, per germline (reference sequence). The trim removed 3 bases at V and 2 bases at J, leaving 5 bases unmatched. These data belong to a study of early T cells in non-severe SARS-CoV-2 infection. MiXCR, run by TCRdb on the 5' RACE reads, gives a single entry per CDR3 protein. The table lists under 85,000 distinct CDR3 sequences, about 10% of them singletons. The sequencing input was whole blood. The chain carries TRBV7-9 and TRBJ2-3, with TRBD2 matching 7 bases. The TCR originated in an adult who was a healthcare worker with PCR-confirmed SARS-CoV-2 infection or an uninfected control (not recorded which). The CDR3 reads CASSLGLAVTDTQYF. In DNA form, the CDR3 reads TGTGCCAGCAGCTTGGGTCTAGCGGTCACAGATACGCAGTATTTT.